This entry lists 27 T cell receptor beta chains sequenced from one sample in a study of blood T cell repertoires in COVID-19. Using immunoSEQ multiplex PCR, the repertoire was profiled, and TCRdb retains in-frame clones only, with some absent. The sample lists tens of thousands of clones, approximately 84% occurring once. Specimen: peripheral blood. Every receptor here comes from a man in his fifties with acute or convalescent COVID-19.

This rearrangement joins TRBV28 to TRBJ1-5; 7 bases align to TRBD1. In germline, CDR1 is MDHEN, CDR2 SYDVKM. CDR3 length equals 15 residues. J gave up 5 bases and V 5 bases, and 9 bases lay outside the gene matches. The CDR3 nucleotides read TGTGCCAGCAGTCCTCTAAACAGGGGTCATCAGCCCCAGCATTTT. This gives the protein CASSPLNRGHQPQHF.

The V call is TRBV9, the J call TRBJ2-3; D possibly corresponds to TRBD2 (6 bases). The CDR3 contains 14 residues. Germline CDR1 SGDLS, CDR2 YYNGEE. V lost 1 base, J lost 3 bases, and 9 bases lay in between. CDR3 region: CASSVRAGTDTQYF. In DNA form, the CDR3 reads TGTGCCAGCAGCGTAAGGGCGGGGACAGATACGCAGTATTTT.

This rearrangement joins TRBV29-1 to TRBJ1-2; 10 bases line up with TRBD1. J gave up 10 bases and V 6 bases, and 5 bases lay outside the gene matches. Germline-derived CDR1 and CDR2 are SQVTM and ANQGSEA. The CDR3 is made up of 11 amino acids. The DNA for the CDR3 is TGCAGCGTAGGGACAGGGGATGACTACACCTTC. Its translation: CSVGTGDDYTF.

The chain joins TRBV23-1 to TRBJ1-2, with D perhaps matching TRBD1 (5 bases). TRBV23-1 is an ORF, and what it does is uncertain. V lost 10 bases to trimming and J lost 3 bases, with 15 bases between them. This CDR3 region has 13 residues. CDR3 sequence: CANGTRRDYGYTF. For the CDR3, the DNA is TGCGCCAACGGGACCCGGAGGGACTATGGCTACACCTTC.

This chain joins TRBV11-2 and TRBJ2-2; TRBD2 agrees at 11 bases. CDR1 is SGHAT, CDR2 FQNNGV, per germline. The V gene end was trimmed by 5 bases and the J gene end by 1 base; junction bases not matched to a gene: 6. The CDR3 extends over 17 amino acids. For the CDR3, the DNA is TGTGCCAGCAGCCCCTTCGGACTAGCGGGGAACACCGGGGAGCTGTTTTTT. Amino acids: CASSPFGLAGNTGELFF.

This sequence joins TRBV2 and TRBJ2-7; D is possibly TRBD1 (6 bases). CDR3 length: 15 residues. The V end lost 6 bases, the J end lost 6 bases, and 21 bases lay between the germline ends. Germline V gene lookup returns CDR1 SNHLY and CDR2 FYNNEI. The CDR3 here is CASRHRDTKKTEQYF. The DNA for the CDR3 is TGTGCCAGCAGACACCGGGACACCAAGAAAACCGAGCAGTACTTC.

The chain has TRBV7-9 and TRBJ1-2, with unresolved D. Trimming took off 7 bases at V and 3 bases at J, with 9 bases between the two ends. CDR1 and CDR2 from the germline V gene are SEHNR and FQNEAQ (reference sequence). CDR3 length equals 12 residues. The CDR3 region is CASMAGYYGYTF. Written as DNA, the CDR3 is TGTGCCAGCATGGCGGGGTACTATGGCTACACCTTC.

This chain connects TRBV9 to TRBJ1-1; D is unresolved. The germline CDR1 and CDR2 sequences are SGDLS and YYNGEE. This CDR3 has 14 residues. V was trimmed by 5 bases and J by 1 base, leaving 12 bases between them. CDR3 nucleotides: TGTGCCAGCAGTTACGGGAACGGGAACACTGAAGCTTTCTTT. Its translation is CASSYGNGNTEAFF.

The V gene is TRBV19, the J gene TRBJ1-5, with 7 bases aligning to TRBD1. Germline loops: CDR1 LNHDA, CDR2 SQIVND (reference sequence). V lost 8 bases and J lost 4; bases outside the gene matches: 14. This CDR3 region has 16 residues. The DNA of the CDR3 is TGTGCCAGTCGGGACAGACGATCCCCCGGAAATCAGCCCCAGCATTTT. This encodes CASRDRRSPGNQPQHF.

The V gene is TRBV7-3, the J gene TRBJ2-2; 8 nucleotides align to TRBD1. This CDR3 region has 13 residues. With V trimmed by 9 bases and J by 6 bases, 6 bases remained unmatched. The germline V gene has CDR1 SGHTA and CDR2 FQGTGA. CDR3 residues: CASQQGVSGELFF. CDR3 coding DNA: TGTGCCAGTCAACAGGGGGTATCCGGGGAGCTGTTTTTT.

The CDR3: CASRLAVIRTGNKNQPQHF. Here the CDR3 DNA reads TGTGCAAGTCGCTTAGCGGTTATCCGGACAGGGAACAAAAATCAGCCCCAGCATTTT. This chain links TRBV12-2 with TRBJ1-5; the table's TRBD1 call for D was not verified on the DNA. TRBV12-2 is designated a pseudogene. This CDR3 spans 19 amino acids.

On this clone itself: This CDR3 is also generated by other DNA sequences in the sample. The V call is TRBV5-4, the J call TRBJ1-2; D may be TRBD1 (6 bases). In germline, CDR1 is SGHNT, CDR2 YYREEE (reference sequence). This CDR3 contains 13 residues. The ends were cut back, 4 bases at V and 7 bases at J, with 14 bases in the middle. CDR3 protein: CASSIPQGSGYTF. The DNA for the CDR3 is TGTGCCAGCAGCATCCCACAGGGTTCTGGCTACACCTTC. Complete variable domain (other parts from reference TRBV5-4 and TRBJ1-2): ETGVTQSPTHLIKTRGQQVTLRCSSQSGHNTVSWYQQALGQGPQFIFQYYREEENGRGNFPPRFSGLQFPNYSSELNVNALELDDSALYLCASSIPQGSGYTFGSGTRLTVV.

This chain connects TRBV9 to TRBJ2-5, with 9 bases that match TRBD1. Germline V CDR1 and CDR2: SGDLS, YYNGEE. The CDR3 totals 19 residues. V lost 3 bases and J lost 4; bases outside the gene matches: 19. The CDR3 DNA reads TGTGCCAGCAGCGCTTCCCGGGACAGGGAGCGGGATGTAGGAGAGACCCAGTACTTC. It yields the protein CASSASRDRERDVGETQYF.

V gene TRBV18 combines with J gene TRBJ2-3; D remains ambiguous. V shed 0 bases and J shed 6 bases, with 7 bases lying between them. The CDR3 is 13 residues long. Looked up from germline, CDR1 is KGHSH and CDR2 is LQKENI. CDR3 loop: CASSPPEVDTQYF. The CDR3 DNA reads TGTGCCAGCTCACCACCCGAGGTGGATACGCAGTATTTT.

This clone is medium-sized (0.01 to 0.1%). The V gene is TRBV18, the J gene TRBJ2-7; D not resolved. This CDR3 spans 14 amino acids. Trimming removed 0 bases at V and 1 base at J, with 7 bases between. The germline CDR1 and CDR2 sequences are KGHSH and LQKENI. The CDR3 bases are TGTGCCAGCTCACCACCTGAAGAGTCCTACGAGCAGTACTTC. Protein sequence: CASSPPEESYEQYF.

V is TRBV6-1 and J is TRBJ1-3, with 8 bases identical to TRBD1. From germline, CDR1 is MNHNS and CDR2 SASEGT. The J segment lost 6 bases and the V segment lost 3 bases, leaving 4 bases of the junction unmatched. The CDR3 runs 14 residues. In nucleotides, the CDR3 is TGTGCCAGCAGTGAGACAGGGGCCGTAAACACCATATATTTT. Encoded protein: CASSETGAVNTIYF.

CDR3 nucleotide sequence: TGTGCCAGCAGAACCGACAGCCCCGAGCAGTACTTC. Its translation: CASRTDSPEQYF. The genes are TRBV12-3 or TRBV12-4 and TRBJ2-7; perhaps TRBD1 as D (5 bases). CDR3 size: 12 residues. Trimming took off 6 bases at V and 6 bases at J, with 12 bases between the two ends.

The chain joins TRBV7-6 to TRBJ1-6, with D possibly TRBD1 on 5 matching bases. This CDR3 spans 14 amino acids. Per germline, CDR1 SGHVS and CDR2 FNYEAQ. V lost 0 bases and J 6 bases, leaving 6 bases between the germline ends. CDR3 residues: CASSLATANSPLHF. CDR3 in DNA: TGTGCCAGCAGCTTAGCGACAGCTAATTCACCCCTCCACTTT.

The J gene is TRBJ1-6, the V gene TRBV7-2; 11 bases are a match to TRBD1. Germline values: CDR1 SGHTA, CDR2 FQGNSA. The CDR3 runs to 15 residues. J gave up 7 bases and V 8 bases, and 7 bases lay outside the gene matches. In DNA form, the CDR3 reads TGTGCCAGCGCCGTGGACAGGGGGCCGAATTCACCCCTCCACTTT. It translates to CASAVDRGPNSPLHF.

This sequence joins TRBV3-1 (or the pseudogene TRBV3-2) and TRBJ2-7; D is ambiguous. The CDR3 totals 13 residues. The germline CDR1 and CDR2 sequences are LGHDT and YNNKEL (reference sequence). V gave up 3 bases and J gave up 3 bases, with 9 bases separating them. CDR3: CASSQLESYEQYF. The CDR3 DNA follows: TGTGCCAGCAGCCAGCTAGAGAGCTACGAGCAGTACTTC.

This clone was found a few times. CDR3 bases: TGTGCCAGCAGCTTAGATTCAGGATCGGAAAAACTGTTTTTT. As protein: CASSLDSGSEKLFF. V gene TRBV7-9 combines with J gene TRBJ1-4; D gene unclear. This CDR3 is 14 amino acids long. V lost 1 base to trimming and J lost 8 bases, with 11 bases between them. Germline V gene data show CDR1 as SEHNR and CDR2 as FQNEAQ (reference sequence).

The rearrangement links TRBV11-2 to TRBJ1-5; 8 bases map to TRBD1. Germline CDR1 reads SGHAT; CDR2 reads FQNNGV. J was trimmed by 2 bases and V by 5 bases; bases with no gene match: 2. The CDR3 is 14 amino acids. The CDR3 DNA reads as TGTGCCAGCAGCCTGGACAGGGGCAATCAGCCCCAGCATTTT. Translated, it gives CASSLDRGNQPQHF.

The chain employs TRBV2 and TRBJ1-4; TRBD1 agrees at 11 bases. Germline trimming cut 6 bases from V and 6 bases from J; bases unmatched to any gene: 3. Germline V gene sequence: CDR1 SNHLY, CDR2 FYNNEI. The CDR3 spans 14 residues. CDR3: CASRRTGGDEKLFF. CDR3 DNA sequence: TGTGCCAGCAGAAGGACAGGGGGCGATGAAAAACTGTTTTTT.

The V call is TRBV7-8, the J call TRBJ2-5, with 8 bases lining up with TRBD1. Germline V gene sequence: CDR1 SGHVS, CDR2 FQNEAQ. V gave up 2 bases and J gave up 5 bases; unmatched junction bases: 7. There are 15 residues in the CDR3. CDR3 coding DNA: TGTGCCAGCAGCTTAATAGGACAGGGTTTCGAGACCCAGTACTTC. It translates to CASSLIGQGFETQYF.

This clone is a singleton in its sample. This chain connects TRBV18 to TRBJ2-7; TRBD1 aligns across 9 bases. The CDR3 is 15 residues long. The V gene's germline CDR1 is KGHSH and CDR2 LQKENI. V dropped 6 bases and J dropped 3; count of bases not matched to a gene: 9. CDR3 DNA sequence: TGTGCCAGCTCCCTAGGGACAGGGAGAATCTACGAGCAGTACTTC. Amino acid sequence: CASSLGTGRIYEQYF.

As DNA, the CDR3 is TGTGCCAGCAGCTTTGGGTGGGGGCCGGGCACTGAAGCTTTCTTT. Protein product: CASSFGWGPGTEAFF. This rearrangement joins TRBV5-4 to TRBJ1-1; D perhaps matches TRBD1 (6 bases). Between the trimmed V and J ends, which lost 2 bases and 4 bases, there was a span of 15 bases. The CDR3 is 15 residues long. Germline CDR1 reads SGHNT; CDR2 reads YYREEE (reference sequence).

The CDR3 loop is CASSLDEYQETQYF. CDR3 DNA: TGTGCCAGCAGCCTAGACGAGTACCAAGAGACCCAGTACTTC. The chain has TRBV7-2 and TRBJ2-5, with D unresolved. Trimming pared 5 bases from V and 0 bases from J, leaving 10 bases between. This CDR3 spans 14 amino acids. From germline, CDR1 is SGHTA and CDR2 FQGNSA.